Sequencing of this T cell receptor beta chain was carried out in a study of regulatory T cells in long-lasting Graves disease. Whole-study results and caveats: Newly diagnosed Graves' patients exceeded persistent ones in TCR diversity.

Time point in this sample: newly diagnosed GD, antithyroid drugs for less than 3 months. PBMC RNA was the source of the TCR library. This clonotype has just one count. The antigen is undetermined. Because it lacks the conserved phenylalanine or tryptophan at the end, this CDR3 is likely a read error. Arm-PCR of CDR3 regions and iRepertoire HTBI primers were the basis on which TCR beta libraries were built. MiXCR, run by TCRdb on the multiplex PCR reads, gives a single entry per CDR3 protein. The table lists about 440,000 distinct CDR3 sequences, approximately 15% of them singletons, with approximately 16% in the top ten. The same sample was also used in a study of T cells in Graves' hyperthyroidism and ophthalmopathy. That source reports: Orbital computed tomography and thyroid ultrasound, together with serum TRAb and thyroxine and clinical symptoms, were used for diagnoses. First-round RT-PCR with HTBI primers amplified the TCR CDR3 region.

This receptor was identified in a woman between 25 and 40 years old with Graves disease. The specimen was peripheral blood mononuclear cells (PBMCs), collected at new diagnosis, from a patient treated with antithyroid drugs.

CDR3 loop: CASSATSGSQNEQFC. The CDR3 DNA sequence: TGTGCCAGCAGCGCGACTAGCGGGAGTCAAAATGAGCAGTTCTGC. The rearrangement joins TRBV7-3 to TRBJ2-1; the match to TRBD2 covers 12 bases. The CDR3 consists of 15 residues. The V and J ends lost 5 bases and 7 bases, in that order; junction bases with no gene match: 6. The germline V gene has CDR1 SGHTA and CDR2 FQGTGA.